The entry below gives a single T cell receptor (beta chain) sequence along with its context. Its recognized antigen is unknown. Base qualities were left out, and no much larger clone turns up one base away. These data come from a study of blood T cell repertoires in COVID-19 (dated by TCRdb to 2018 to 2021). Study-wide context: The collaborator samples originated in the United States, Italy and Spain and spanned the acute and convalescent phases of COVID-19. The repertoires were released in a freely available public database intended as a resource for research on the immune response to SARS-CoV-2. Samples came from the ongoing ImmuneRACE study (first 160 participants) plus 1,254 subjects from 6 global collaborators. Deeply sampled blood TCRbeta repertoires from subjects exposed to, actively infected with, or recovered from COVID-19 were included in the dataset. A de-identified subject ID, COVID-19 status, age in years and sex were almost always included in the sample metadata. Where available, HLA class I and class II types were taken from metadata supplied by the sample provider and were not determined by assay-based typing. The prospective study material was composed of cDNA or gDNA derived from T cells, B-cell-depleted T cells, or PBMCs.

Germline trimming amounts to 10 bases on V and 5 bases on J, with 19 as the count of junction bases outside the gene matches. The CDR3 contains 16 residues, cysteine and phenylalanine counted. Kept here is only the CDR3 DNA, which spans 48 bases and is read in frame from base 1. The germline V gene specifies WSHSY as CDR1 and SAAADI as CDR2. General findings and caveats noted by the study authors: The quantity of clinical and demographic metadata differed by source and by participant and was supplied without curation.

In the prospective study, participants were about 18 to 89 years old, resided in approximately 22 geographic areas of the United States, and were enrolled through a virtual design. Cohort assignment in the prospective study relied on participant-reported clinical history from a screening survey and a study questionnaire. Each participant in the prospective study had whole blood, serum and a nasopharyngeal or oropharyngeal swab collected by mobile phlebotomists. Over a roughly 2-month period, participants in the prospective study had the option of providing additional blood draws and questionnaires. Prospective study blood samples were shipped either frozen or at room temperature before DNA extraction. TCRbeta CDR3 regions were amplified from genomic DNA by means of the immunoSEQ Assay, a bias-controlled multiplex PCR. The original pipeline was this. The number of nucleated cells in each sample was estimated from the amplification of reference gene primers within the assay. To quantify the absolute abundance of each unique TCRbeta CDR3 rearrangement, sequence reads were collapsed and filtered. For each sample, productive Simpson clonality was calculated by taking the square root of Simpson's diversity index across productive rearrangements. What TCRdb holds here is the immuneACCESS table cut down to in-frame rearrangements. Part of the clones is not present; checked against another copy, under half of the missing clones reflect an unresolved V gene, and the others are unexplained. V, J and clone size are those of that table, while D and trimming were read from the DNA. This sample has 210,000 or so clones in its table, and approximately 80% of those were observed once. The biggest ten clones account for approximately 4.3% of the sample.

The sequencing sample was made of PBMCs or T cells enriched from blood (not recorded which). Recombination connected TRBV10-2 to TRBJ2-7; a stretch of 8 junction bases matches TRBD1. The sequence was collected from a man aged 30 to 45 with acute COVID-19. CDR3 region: CATASGGQGGLHEQYF. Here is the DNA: TGCGCCACCGCCTCCGGCGGACAGGGAGGACTCCACGAGCAGTACTTC.